The rows below give T cell receptor beta chains drawn from one sample of a study of CD8 T cells in acute hepatitis C reinfection. The data were produced by immunoSEQ multiplex PCR, yet TCRdb's version contains in-frame clones alone and is incomplete. This table holds about 380 clones, around 70% found once. The specimen was HCV NS3-1073 tetramer-sorted CD8+ T cells from PBMCs, collected at follow-up. These receptors originate from a man aged 35 to 55 who spontaneously cleared hepatitis C infection. Both conserved end residues are part of each CDR3. D genes are given only for firm matches. The size field is filled for only some rows; it gives once, few, many or a size class.

d_gene: NA; abundance: NA; j_gene: TRBJ2-7; v_gene: TRBV6-1; CDR3nt: TGTGCCAGCAGCCCCCTCACCGGGGAATCCTACGAGCAGTACTTC; CDR3aa: CASSPLTGESYEQYF
d_gene: NA; abundance: NA; j_gene: TRBJ2-7; v_gene: TRBV28; CDR3nt: TGTGCCAGCAGTTGGGTCGGGGTAACCTACGAGCAGTACTTC; CDR3aa: CASSWVGVTYEQYF
d_gene: TRBD1; abundance: NA; j_gene: TRBJ1-6; v_gene: TRBV4-3; CDR3nt: TGCGCCAGCAGCCAAGAATTAAGCGCAGGGGGTGGATCACCCCTCCACTTT; CDR3aa: CASSQELSAGGGSPLHF
d_gene: NA; abundance: NA; j_gene: TRBJ2-7; v_gene: TRBV4-1; CDR3nt: TGCGCCAGCAGCCAAGAGTGGGGACCCCTCGAGCAGTACTTC; CDR3aa: CASSQEWGPLEQYF
d_gene: NA; abundance: once; j_gene: TRBJ1-2; v_gene: TRBV15; CDR3nt: TGTGCCACCAGCAACGAAAAATCGGAAAGCTATGGCTACACCTTC; CDR3aa: CATSNEKSESYGYTF
d_gene: NA; abundance: NA; j_gene: TRBJ2-7; v_gene: TRBV2; CDR3nt: TGTGCCAGCAATGAAGAGCTAGGGTTAGCGTATAGTTACGAGCAGTACTTC; CDR3aa: CASNEELGLAYSYEQYF
d_gene: TRBD2; abundance: few; j_gene: TRBJ2-7; v_gene: TRBV2; CDR3nt: TGTGCCAGCAGTCCTCTACTAGCGAGGGAGCAGTACTTC; CDR3aa: CASSPLLAREQYF
d_gene: NA; abundance: once; j_gene: TRBJ1-1; v_gene: TRBV4-2; CDR3nt: TGTGCCAGCAGCCAAGAGCATGGGGCTGAAGCTTTCTTT; CDR3aa: CASSQEHGAEAFF
d_gene: NA; abundance: few; j_gene: TRBJ2-1; v_gene: TRBV5-1; CDR3nt: TGCGCCAGCAGCTTTAGCGCTAGCCCCCCAGATGACAATGAGCAGTTCTTC; CDR3aa: CASSFSASPPDDNEQFF
d_gene: NA; abundance: NA; j_gene: TRBJ1-4; v_gene: TRBV4-1; CDR3nt: TGCGCCAGCAGCCAGCAGCCTGGCGATGAAAAACTGTTTTTT; CDR3aa: CASSQQPGDEKLFF
d_gene: TRBD1; abundance: NA; j_gene: TRBJ2-7; v_gene: TRBV6-1; CDR3nt: TGTGCCAGCATAGGACAGGGAATCTACGAGCAGTACTTC; CDR3aa: CASIGQGIYEQYF
d_gene: NA; abundance: once; j_gene: TRBJ1-2; v_gene: TRBV25-1; CDR3nt: TGTGCCAGCAGTGACGATATCGGACGGAACGACTATGGCTACACCTTC; CDR3aa: CASSDDIGRNDYGYTF
d_gene: TRBD2; abundance: NA; j_gene: TRBJ2-5; v_gene: TRBV7-2; CDR3nt: TGTGCCAGCAGCTTACCCGGGACTAGCGGGGGTTACCAAGAGACCCAGTACTTC; CDR3aa: CASSLPGTSGGYQETQYF
d_gene: NA; abundance: NA; j_gene: TRBJ1-1; v_gene: TRBV4-1; CDR3nt: TGCGCCAGCAGCGTACAGGAGAACACTGAAGCTTTCTTT; CDR3aa: CASSVQENTEAFF
d_gene: NA; abundance: NA; j_gene: TRBJ1-2; v_gene: TRBV4-3; CDR3nt: TGCGCCAGCAGCCCCCTCGAGGGGAACTATGGCTACACCTTC; CDR3aa: CASSPLEGNYGYTF
d_gene: TRBD1; abundance: NA; j_gene: TRBJ1-2; v_gene: TRBV5-5; CDR3nt: TGTGCCAGCAGCGGCGAAACCGGGACAGGGATCTATGGCTACACCTTC; CDR3aa: CASSGETGTGIYGYTF
d_gene: NA; abundance: few; j_gene: TRBJ1-2; v_gene: TRBV6-5; CDR3nt: TGTGCCAGCAGCCCAGGGACGGGTTATGGCTACACCTTC; CDR3aa: CASSPGTGYGYTF
d_gene: NA; abundance: once; j_gene: TRBJ2-5; v_gene: TRBV7-8; CDR3nt: TGTGCCAGCAGTTCGTCTAGTGGCCAACTCGAGGGGACCCAGTACTTC; CDR3aa: CASSSSSGQLEGTQYF
d_gene: TRBD2; abundance: NA; j_gene: TRBJ2-7; v_gene: TRBV7-9; CDR3nt: TGTGCCAGCAGCGTTATCGGGACTAGCGGTTTCTACGAGCAGTACTTC; CDR3aa: CASSVIGTSGFYEQYF
d_gene: TRBD1; abundance: once; j_gene: TRBJ2-2; v_gene: TRBV4-2; CDR3nt: TGTGCCAGCAGCCAAGAGGTGACAGGGGCCCCCGGGGAGCTGTTTTTT; CDR3aa: CASSQEVTGAPGELFF
d_gene: TRBD2; abundance: NA; j_gene: TRBJ2-1; v_gene: TRBV4-3; CDR3nt: TGCGCCAGCAGCCAAGAACTAGCGGGGGGGTTGGGTGAGCAGTTCTTC; CDR3aa: CASSQELAGGLGEQFF
d_gene: TRBD1; abundance: NA; j_gene: TRBJ2-7; v_gene: TRBV4-3; CDR3nt: TGCGCCAGCAGCCAAGATTTTGGGACAGGGTCTCCCGACCTCTACGAGCAGTACTTC; CDR3aa: CASSQDFGTGSPDLYEQYF
d_gene: NA; abundance: few; j_gene: TRBJ2-7; v_gene: TRBV6-5; CDR3nt: TGTGCCAGCAGTTACGGCAGGGGAGTATCCTACGAGCAGTACTTC; CDR3aa: CASSYGRGVSYEQYF
d_gene: NA; abundance: NA; j_gene: TRBJ1-1; v_gene: TRBV4-2; CDR3nt: TGTGCCAGCAGCCAAGAAGTCGGGACAGAAGCTTTCTTT; CDR3aa: CASSQEVGTEAFF
d_gene: NA; abundance: once; j_gene: TRBJ1-1; v_gene: TRBV5-1; CDR3nt: TGCGCCAGCAGCCCTTGGCAGGGGAACACTGAAGCTTTCTTT; CDR3aa: CASSPWQGNTEAFF
d_gene: NA; abundance: NA; j_gene: TRBJ2-2; v_gene: TRBV1; CDR3nt: TGCACCAGCAGCCAAGATACACGCCCTAGCGGGGATAACACCGGGGAGCTGTTTTTT; CDR3aa: CTSSQDTRPSGDNTGELFF
d_gene: NA; abundance: NA; j_gene: TRBJ1-1; v_gene: TRBV30; CDR3nt: TGTGCCTGGAGACCGGGGGCGGAAACTGAAGCTTTCTTT; CDR3aa: CAWRPGAETEAFF
d_gene: NA; abundance: NA; j_gene: TRBJ2-5; v_gene: TRBV9; CDR3nt: TGTGCCAGCAGCGTAGAGTCTAGCAGTAAGGAGACCCAGTACTTC; CDR3aa: CASSVESSSKETQYF
d_gene: NA; abundance: NA; j_gene: TRBJ2-3; v_gene: TRBV29-1; CDR3nt: TGCAGCGTTTGTGGACTCGGGGGCATGGAGAATACGCAGTATTTT; CDR3aa: CSVCGLGGMENTQYF
d_gene: NA; abundance: NA; j_gene: TRBJ2-7; v_gene: TRBV12-5; CDR3nt: TGTGCTAGTGGTTCCCTCCAGGGCTACGAGCAGTACTTC; CDR3aa: CASGSLQGYEQYF
d_gene: TRBD2; abundance: once; j_gene: TRBJ2-2; v_gene: TRBV4-2; CDR3nt: TGTGCCAGCAGCCAAGAAGGCGGGGGGGCCCCGGGGGAGCTGTTTTTT; CDR3aa: CASSQEGGGAPGELFF
d_gene: NA; abundance: NA; j_gene: TRBJ1-4; v_gene: TRBV5-1; CDR3nt: TGCGCCAGCAGCTTGGGAGCCCCGGGTGAAAAACTGTTTTTT; CDR3aa: CASSLGAPGEKLFF
d_gene: NA; abundance: hyperexpanded; j_gene: TRBJ1-1; v_gene: TRBV4-1; CDR3nt: TGCGCCAGCAGCCACAGTGCCGAGGCAGCTTTCTTT; CDR3aa: CASSHSAEAAFF